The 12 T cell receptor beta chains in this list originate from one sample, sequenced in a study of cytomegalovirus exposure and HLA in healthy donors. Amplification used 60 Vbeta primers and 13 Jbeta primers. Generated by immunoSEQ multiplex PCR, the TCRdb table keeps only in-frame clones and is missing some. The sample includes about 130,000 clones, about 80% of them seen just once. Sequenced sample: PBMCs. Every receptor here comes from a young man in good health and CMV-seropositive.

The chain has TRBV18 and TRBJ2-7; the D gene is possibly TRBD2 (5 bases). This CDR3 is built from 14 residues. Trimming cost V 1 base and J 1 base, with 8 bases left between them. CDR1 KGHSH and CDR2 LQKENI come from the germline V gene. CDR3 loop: CASSPLGGSYEQYF. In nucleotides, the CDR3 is TGTGCCAGCTCACCACTAGGAGGTTCCTACGAGCAGTACTTC.

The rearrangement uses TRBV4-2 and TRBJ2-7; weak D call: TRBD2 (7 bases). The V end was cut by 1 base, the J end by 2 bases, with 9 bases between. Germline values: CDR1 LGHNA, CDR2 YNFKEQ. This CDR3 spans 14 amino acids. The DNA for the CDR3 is TGTGCCAGCAGCCAAGCGGGGGGCACCTACGAGCAGTACTTC. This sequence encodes CASSQAGGTYEQYF.

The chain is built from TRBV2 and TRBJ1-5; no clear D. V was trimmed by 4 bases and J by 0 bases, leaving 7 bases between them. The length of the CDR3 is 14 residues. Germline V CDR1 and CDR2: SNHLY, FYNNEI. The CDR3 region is CASSVGLSNQPQHF. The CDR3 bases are TGTGCCAGCAGTGTTGGACTTAGCAATCAGCCCCAGCATTTT.

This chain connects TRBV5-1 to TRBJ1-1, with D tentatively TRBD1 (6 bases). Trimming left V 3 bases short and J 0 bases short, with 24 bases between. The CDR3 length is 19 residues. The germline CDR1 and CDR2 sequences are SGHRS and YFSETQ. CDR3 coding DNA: TGCGCCAGCAGCTGGGGATACGTTGGGGGGGCGCGGATGAACACTGAAGCTTTCTTT. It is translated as CASSWGYVGGARMNTEAFF.

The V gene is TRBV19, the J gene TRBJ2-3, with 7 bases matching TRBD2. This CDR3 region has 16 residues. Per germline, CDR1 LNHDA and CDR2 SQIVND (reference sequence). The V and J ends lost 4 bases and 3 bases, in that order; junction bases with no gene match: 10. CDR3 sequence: CASSKLTAGGTDTQYF. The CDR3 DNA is TGTGCCAGTAGTAAACTGACGGCCGGGGGGACAGATACGCAGTATTTT.

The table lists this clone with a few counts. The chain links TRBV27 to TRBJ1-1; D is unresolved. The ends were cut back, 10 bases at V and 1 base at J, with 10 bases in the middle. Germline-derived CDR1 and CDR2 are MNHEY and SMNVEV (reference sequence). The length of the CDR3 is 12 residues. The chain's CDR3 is CATRFGNTEAFF. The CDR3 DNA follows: TGTGCCACCAGGTTCGGGAACACTGAAGCTTTCTTT.

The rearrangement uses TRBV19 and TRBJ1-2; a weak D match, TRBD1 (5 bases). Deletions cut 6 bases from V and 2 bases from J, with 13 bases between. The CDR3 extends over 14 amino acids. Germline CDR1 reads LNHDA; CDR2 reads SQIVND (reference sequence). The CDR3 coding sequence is TGTGCCAGTAGCAATGGGGCTGTAAACTATGGCTACACCTTC. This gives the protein CASSNGAVNYGYTF. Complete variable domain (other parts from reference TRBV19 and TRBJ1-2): DGGITQSPKYLFRKEGQNVTLSCEQNLNHDAMYWYRQDPGQGLRLIYYSQIVNDFQKGDIAEGYSVSREKKESFPLTVTSAQKNPTAFYLCASSNGAVNYGYTFGSGTRLTVV.

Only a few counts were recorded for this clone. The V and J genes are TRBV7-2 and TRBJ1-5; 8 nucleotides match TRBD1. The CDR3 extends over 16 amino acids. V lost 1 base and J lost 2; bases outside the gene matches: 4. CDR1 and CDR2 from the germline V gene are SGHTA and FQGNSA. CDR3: CASSLGTGWGNQPQHF. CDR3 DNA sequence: TGTGCCAGCAGCTTAGGGACAGGGTGGGGCAATCAGCCCCAGCATTTT.

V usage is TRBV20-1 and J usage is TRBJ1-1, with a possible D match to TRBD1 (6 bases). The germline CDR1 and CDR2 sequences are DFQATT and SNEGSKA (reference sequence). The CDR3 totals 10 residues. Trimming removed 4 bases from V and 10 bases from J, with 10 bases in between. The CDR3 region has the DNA TGCAGTGCTACAGGGGTGGGAGCTTTCTTT. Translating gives CSATGVGAFF.

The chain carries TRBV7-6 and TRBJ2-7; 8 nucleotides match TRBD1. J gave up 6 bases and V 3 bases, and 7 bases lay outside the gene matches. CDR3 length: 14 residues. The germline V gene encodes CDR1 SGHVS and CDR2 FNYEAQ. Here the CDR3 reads CASSFLQGEVEQYF. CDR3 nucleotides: TGTGCCAGCAGCTTCTTACAGGGGGAAGTCGAGCAGTACTTC. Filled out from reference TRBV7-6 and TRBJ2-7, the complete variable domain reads GAGVSQSPRYKVTKRGQDVALRCDPISGHVSLYWYRQALGQGPEFLTYFNYEAQQDKSGLPNDRFSAERPEGSISTLTIQRTEQRDSAMYRCASSFLQGEVEQYFGPGTRLTVT.

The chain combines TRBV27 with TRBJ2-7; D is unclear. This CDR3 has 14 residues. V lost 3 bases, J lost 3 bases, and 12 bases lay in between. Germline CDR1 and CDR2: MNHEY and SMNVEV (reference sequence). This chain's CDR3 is CASSFGRPGYEQYF. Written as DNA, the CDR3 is TGTGCCAGCAGTTTTGGCAGGCCAGGCTACGAGCAGTACTTC.

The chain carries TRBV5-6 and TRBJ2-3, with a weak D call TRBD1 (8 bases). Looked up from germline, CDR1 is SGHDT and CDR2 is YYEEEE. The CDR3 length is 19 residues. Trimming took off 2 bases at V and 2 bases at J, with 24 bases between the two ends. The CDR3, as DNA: TGTGCCAGCAGCTTTTATGATTGGGGGAGGGACAGGCCCACAGATACGCAGTATTTT. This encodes CASSFYDWGRDRPTDTQYF.